The 27 T cell receptor beta chains below were found in one sample sequenced in a study of T-cell reconstitution after alpha-beta-depleted transplantation in children. Unique molecular identifiers were built into the TCRbeta library. TCRdb used MiXCR to reprocess the PCR reads, holding one entry per CDR3 protein. The sample holds fewer than 700,000 distinct CDR3 sequences, roughly 24% seen once. The specimen comprised PBMCs, mostly from graft donor cells, sampled 360 days after TCRalphabeta/CD19-depleted stem cell transplant. Every receptor here comes from a boy in the first two years of life who had a stem cell transplant for acute myeloid leukemia, so the T cells may come from the graft donor.

This clonotype was picked up a small number of times. In DNA form, the CDR3 reads TGTGCCAGCACGCGGGCCGACCTAAGTAGGCAGTTCTTC. Protein: CASTRADLSRQFF. The chain couples TRBV6-5 to TRBJ2-1; the D gene is possibly TRBD2 (5 bases). The CDR3 covers 13 residues. V lost 7 bases and J lost 12, with 19 bases in between. CDR1 is MNHEY, CDR2 SVGAGI, per germline.

This clonotype was seen ten or more times. In nucleotides, the CDR3 is TGCGCCAGCAGTGAGAGGTCGGCGACAGAGGGGACGCAGTTCTTC. It translates to CASSERSATEGTQFF. The chain uses TRBV5-1 and TRBJ2-1; D is possibly TRBD1 or TRBD2 (5 bases each). This CDR3 contains 15 residues. CDR1 is SGHRS and CDR2 is YFSETQ in the germline V gene. The V end lost 5 bases, the J end lost 12 bases, and 24 bases lay between the germline ends.

A single count supports this clonotype. V gene TRBV7-9 combines with J gene TRBJ2-3, with D maybe TRBD2 (7 bases). V lost 0 bases to trimming and J lost 5 bases, with 15 bases between them. The CDR3 has 16 residues. From germline, CDR1 is SEHNR and CDR2 FQNEAQ (reference sequence). Here the CDR3 reads CASSLARAGAEDTQYF. The CDR3 DNA reads TGTGCCAGCAGCTTAGCGAGGGCGGGGGCAGAAGATACGCAGTATTTT.

The table lists this clonotype with many counts. V is TRBV15 and J is TRBJ2-3, with TRBD1 matching 8 bases. Germline values: CDR1 LNHNV, CDR2 YYDKDF (reference sequence). CDR3 length: 16 amino acids. The ends lost 0 bases at V and 1 base at J; junction bases unmatched: 3. CDR3 sequence reads: CATSRDGTGRTDTQYF. CDR3 bases: TGTGCCACCAGCAGAGATGGGACAGGCCGCACAGATACGCAGTATTTT.

The V and J genes are TRBV28 and TRBJ1-5; no reliable D call. The length of the CDR3 is 12 residues. Trimming pared 4 bases from V and 7 bases from J, leaving 8 bases between. Germline CDR1 and CDR2: MDHEN and SYDVKM. CDR3 nucleotide sequence: TGTGCCAGCAGTTGGGGTAGGCAGCCCCAGCATTTT. It codes for CASSWGRQPQHF.

This clonotype was counted between two and nine times. This chain uses TRBV12-3 or TRBV12-4 with TRBJ2-1; tentatively, D is TRBD2 (6 bases). V lost 6 bases to trimming and J lost 7 bases, with 16 bases between them. This CDR3 region has 14 residues. Written as DNA, the CDR3 is TGTGCCAGCAGGACCGGGACTGCCCCGAATGAGCAGTTCTTC. Its protein is CASRTGTAPNEQFF.

Many counts were recorded for this clonotype. The chain employs TRBV20-1 and TRBJ2-3; tentative D call: TRBD1 (5 bases). The germline V gene has CDR1 DFQATT and CDR2 SNEGSKA (reference sequence). The CDR3 consists of 13 residues. The V gene lost 1 base and the J gene lost 6 bases, with 11 bases spanning the gap. The CDR3 loop reads CSARGARVDTQYF. DNA of the CDR3: TGCAGTGCTAGAGGTGCCAGGGTGGATACGCAGTATTTT.

This clonotype was observed a handful of times. The chain has TRBV6-5 and TRBJ2-7, with D unresolved. The germline V gene encodes CDR1 MNHEY and CDR2 SVGAGI. Between the trimmed V and J ends, which lost 0 bases and 2 bases, there was a span of 14 bases. This CDR3 is built from 16 residues. CDR3 DNA: TGTGCCAGCAGTTACTCGAATCTCGACCAGCCCTACGAGCAGTACTTC. Translated, it gives CASSYSNLDQPYEQYF.

The V and J genes are TRBV7-9 and TRBJ2-1; the D gene is possibly TRBD2 (5 bases). Trimming shortened V by 3 bases and J by 10 bases, and 16 bases separated the two germline ends. The CDR3 sequence is 14 residues long. The germline gives CDR1 SEHNR, CDR2 FQNEAQ (reference sequence). The CDR3 DNA reads TGTGCCAGCAGCTTGTCAGGATTCCCGGGGGAGCAGTTCTTC. Protein product: CASSLSGFPGEQFF. Using reference TRBV7-9 and TRBJ2-1 for the parts outside the CDR3, the full variable domain is DTGVSQNPRHKITKRGQNVTFRCDPISEHNRLYWYRQTLGQGPEFLTYFQNEAQLEKSRLLSDRFSAERPKGSFSTLEIQRTEQGDSAMYLCASSLSGFPGEQFFGPGTRLTVL.

This clonotype has at least ten counts. V gene TRBV29-1 combines with J gene TRBJ1-1; the D is unclear. V lost 3 bases to trimming and J lost 1 base, with 9 bases between them. The germline CDR1 and CDR2 sequences are SQVTM and ANQGSEA. This CDR3 contains 13 residues. The CDR3 is CSVDSEKNTEAFF. CDR3 sequence (DNA): TGCAGCGTTGATTCCGAGAAGAACACTGAAGCTTTCTTT.

V usage is TRBV27 and J usage is TRBJ1-1, with 9 positions matching TRBD1. The germline V gene encodes CDR1 MNHEY and CDR2 SMNVEV (reference sequence). V trimming: 5 bases; J trimming: 4 bases; junction bases outside the gene matches: 5. The CDR3 is made up of 14 amino acids. In DNA, the CDR3 is TGTGCCAGCAGTGCTCAACAGGGGGCCACTGAAGCTTTCTTT. Translated: CASSAQQGATEAFF.

This clonotype was seen ten or more times. This sequence joins TRBV12-3 or TRBV12-4 and TRBJ2-1; TRBD2 agrees at 11 bases. The CDR3 spans 15 residues. Unmatched junction bases numbered 2, after V lost 4 bases and J lost 3 bases. This CDR3 is CASSSGLAGYNEQFF. The CDR3 region has the DNA TGTGCCAGCAGTTCCGGACTAGCGGGCTACAATGAGCAGTTCTTC.

In its sample, this clonotype was seen many times. This sequence joins TRBV10-3 and TRBJ2-3; 8 bases fit TRBD2. The V gene's germline CDR1 is ENHRY and CDR2 SYGVKD. CDR3 size: 14 residues. Unmatched junction bases numbered 1, after V lost 3 bases and J lost 2 bases. The CDR3 sequence: CAISELAATDTQYF. The CDR3 DNA is TGTGCCATCAGTGAACTAGCGGCCACAGATACGCAGTATTTT.

The CDR3: CAGEALAGPYNEQFF. The DNA for the CDR3 is TGTGCCGGCGAGGCACTAGCGGGGCCCTACAATGAGCAGTTCTTC. The J gene is TRBJ2-1, the V gene TRBV7-9; 10 positions match TRBD2. CDR1 and CDR2 from the germline V gene are SEHNR and FQNEAQ (reference sequence). The CDR3 runs to 15 residues. V dropped 11 bases and J dropped 2; count of bases not matched to a gene: 9.

V and J are TRBV4-3 and TRBJ2-1, with a possible D match to TRBD2 (6 bases). This CDR3 has 16 amino acids. Germline V CDR1 and CDR2: LGHNA, YSLEER. V was pared by 0 bases and J by 0 bases, with 9 bases between. The DNA of the CDR3 is TGCGCCAGCAGCCAAGATGGTAGCGGCTCCTACAATGAGCAGTTCTTC. This gives the protein CASSQDGSGSYNEQFF.

This clonotype was detected a few times. The chain links TRBV7-9 to TRBJ1-4; 8 bases are a match to TRBD1. CDR3 length equals 14 residues. Germline assignment: CDR1 SEHNR and CDR2 FQNEAQ (reference sequence). Germline trimming cut 3 bases from V and 3 bases from J; bases unmatched to any gene: 0. Here the CDR3 reads CASSFRGPNEKLFF. CDR3 nucleotides: TGTGCCAGCAGCTTCAGGGGGCCTAATGAAAAACTGTTTTTT.

This chain uses TRBV6-2 or TRBV6-3 with TRBJ2-5; 8 bases fit TRBD2. Germline lookup yields CDR1 MNHEY and CDR2 SVGEGT. J was trimmed by 4 bases and V by 5 bases; bases with no gene match: 21. CDR3 length: 19 residues. In nucleotides, the CDR3 is TGTGCCAGCAGTCGCGTTGGACTAGCAAGGGTTCTTTCGCGAGAGACCCAGTACTTC. Its protein is CASSRVGLARVLSRETQYF.

The sample holds many counts of this clonotype. CDR3 nucleotides: TGCAGCGTTGAATACGGGACCGCCTATGGCTACACCTTC. Amino acid sequence: CSVEYGTAYGYTF. The chain joins TRBV29-1 to TRBJ1-2, with D perhaps TRBD1 (5 bases). CDR3 length: 13 residues. Per the germline V gene, CDR1 is SQVTM and CDR2 is ANQGSEA. V was clipped by 2 bases and J by 4 bases, with 11 bases between them.

The J gene is TRBJ2-2, the V gene TRBV28; D gene unclear. The V end was cut by 4 bases, the J end by 6 bases, with 6 bases between. The CDR3 runs 12 residues. Germline CDR1 is MDHEN and CDR2 is SYDVKM. This CDR3 is CASSWAAGELFF. CDR3 nucleotides: TGTGCCAGCAGTTGGGCAGCCGGGGAGCTGTTTTTT.

V is TRBV15 and J is TRBJ2-2; 8 bases fit TRBD2. Trimming cost V 2 bases and J 2 bases; bases outside gene matches: 7. The CDR3 runs 17 residues. Germline CDR1 reads LNHNV; CDR2 reads YYDKDF (reference sequence). The CDR3, as DNA: TGTGCCACCAGCAGAACCTCGGGGGGGTTTAACACCGGGGAGCTGTTTTTT. As protein: CATSRTSGGFNTGELFF.

At least ten counts were recorded for this clonotype. This rearrangement joins TRBV6-5 to TRBJ2-5, with D possibly being TRBD1 (5 bases). In germline, CDR1 is MNHEY, CDR2 SVGAGI. This CDR3 is 13 amino acids long. Trimming cost V 3 bases and J 3 bases, with 8 bases left between them. CDR3 protein: CASSYGREETQYF. The CDR3, as DNA: TGTGCCAGCAGTTATGGCAGGGAAGAGACCCAGTACTTC.

This clonotype was detected many times. The CDR3 coding sequence is TGCAGCGTGACCACAGGGTATAACACTGAAGCTTTCTTT. Translating it yields CSVTTGYNTEAFF. V and J are TRBV29-1 and TRBJ1-1; weak D call: TRBD1 (6 bases). The CDR3 is made up of 13 amino acids. Germline V CDR1 and CDR2: SQVTM, ANQGSEA. Trimming cost V 6 bases and J 2 bases, with 13 bases left between them.

This clonotype came up a few times. V and J are TRBV18 and TRBJ2-2; 8 bases match TRBD2. V lost 6 bases and J lost 4; bases outside the gene matches: 7. Germline V gives CDR1 KGHSH, CDR2 LQKENI. The CDR3 is made up of 15 amino acids. As DNA, the CDR3 is TGTGCCAGCTCTACCACTAGCGGCGTCACCGGGGAGCTGTTTTTT. Translated: CASSTTSGVTGELFF.

This chain connects TRBV4-3 to TRBJ2-3; perhaps TRBD1 as D (6 bases). The CDR3 loop spans 15 amino acids. V shed 1 base and J shed 1 base, with 9 bases lying between them. The germline V gene encodes CDR1 LGHNA and CDR2 YSLEER. The CDR3 DNA is TGCGCCAGCAGCCAAGGGGACATACGCACAGATACGCAGTATTTT. Translating it yields CASSQGDIRTDTQYF.

This clonotype has more than one count but fewer than ten. The chain joins TRBV10-3 to TRBJ1-1, with 12 bases lining up with TRBD1. Per germline, CDR1 ENHRY and CDR2 SYGVKD. V gave up 6 bases and J gave up 4 bases; unmatched junction bases: 6. The CDR3 is 15 amino acids. This chain's CDR3 is CAIRGTGGDSTEAFF. CDR3 DNA sequence: TGTGCCATCAGGGGGACAGGGGGCGACAGCACTGAAGCTTTCTTT.

Ten or more counts support this clonotype. The J gene is TRBJ2-7, the V gene TRBV7-9; the D call may be TRBD1 or TRBD2 (5 bases each). Deletions cut 3 bases from V and 4 bases from J, with 19 bases between. CDR1 is SEHNR, CDR2 FQNEAQ, per germline (reference sequence). The CDR3 extends over 16 amino acids. The CDR3 sequence: CASSFGTAEALYEQYV. In DNA, the CDR3 is TGTGCCAGCAGCTTTGGGACGGCCGAAGCCCTTTACGAGCAGTACGTC.

The chain links TRBV12-5 to TRBJ2-1; D gene uncertain. V dropped 5 bases and J dropped 8 bases, with 13 bases sitting between them. The CDR3 totals 13 residues. Germline-derived CDR1 and CDR2 are LGHNT and FRNRAP. CDR3 nucleotides: TGTGCTAGTGGTCTGCTTTATAGCCATGAGCAGTTCTTC. It specifies CASGLLYSHEQFF.